The present TCR beta chain was sequenced within a study of blood T cell repertoires in COVID-19. Study background: The United States, Italy and Spain supplied acute and convalescent COVID-19 samples. T cells, B-cell-depleted T cells, or PBMCs supplied cDNA or gDNA.

This table comes from immunoSEQ multiplex PCR, and its TCRdb copy is limited to in-frame clones, with some not included. Here the sample spans 400,000 or so clones, over 75% being singletons. The V and J ends lost 4 bases and 3 bases respectively, with 13 bases between them. The CDR3 runs 14 residues. Germline CDR1 MNHEY, CDR2 SVGAGI. This receptor was taken from a middle-aged woman with acute COVID-19. The chain has TRBV6-5 and TRBJ2-7; D possibly corresponds to TRBD1 (5 bases). Sequenced material: PBMCs or T cells enriched from blood (not recorded which). This CDR3 reads CASSFEGQNYEQYF. CDR3 coding DNA: TGTGCCAGCAGTTTTGAAGGACAAAACTACGAGCAGTACTTC.